The sequence of this TCR beta chain was determined in a study of graft-versus-host responses after intestinal transplantation. Germline CDR1 is SGHKS and CDR2 is YYEKEE (reference sequence). Trimming took off 1 base at V and 1 base at J, with 6 bases between the two ends. This CDR3 is 13 amino acids long. This clone came up once. Its specificity is not known. Here immunoSEQ multiplex PCR was the method, and the copy in TCRdb shows in-frame clones only, minus some. The profile shows 20,000 to 25,000 clones, approximately 82% of them singletons. Source: unstimulated CD8+ T cells sorted from spleen or lymph node cells, taken before transplant. The clonotype comes from a human donor who was the organ donor for an intestinal transplant. This sequence joins TRBV5-5 and TRBJ2-7; no clear D. This chain's CDR3 is CASSLYFSYEQYF. In DNA, the CDR3 is TGTGCCAGCAGCTTGTACTTTTCCTACGAGCAGTACTTC.